Presented here are 9 T cell receptor beta chains from one specimen sequenced in a study of PD-1 blockade in classical Hodgkin lymphoma. Time point defined: cycle 4 day 1 (C4D1), after more than five weeks of nivolumab. Brentuximab vedotin exposure varied, and every patient relapsed after autologous stem cell transplantation. Method: immunoSEQ multiplex PCR; TCRdb's copy keeps in-frame clones and lacks some. The profile shows roughly 30,000 clones, around 81% of them singletons. The source was peripheral blood mononuclear cells (PBMCs), collected before the fourth cycle of nivolumab. These receptors were collected from a human donor with classical Hodgkin lymphoma.

CDR3 sequence reads: CASSPGATYEQYF. As DNA, the CDR3 is TGTGCCAGCAGCCCCGGGGCCACTTATGAGCAGTACTTC. The chain joins TRBV6-6 to TRBJ2-7; TRBD1 or TRBD2 may be the D gene (5 bases each). CDR1 and CDR2 from the germline V gene are MNHNY and SVGAGI (reference sequence). The length of the CDR3 is 13 residues. V dropped 6 bases and J dropped 7 bases, with 16 bases sitting between them.

The chain carries TRBV28 and TRBJ1-2; D remains unclear. Per germline, CDR1 MDHEN and CDR2 SYDVKM. The CDR3 runs to 13 residues. The V end was cut by 1 base, the J end by 4 bases, with 7 bases between. The CDR3 DNA is TGTGCCAGCAGTTTATCCAGAGCCTATGGCTACACCTTC. This codes for CASSLSRAYGYTF.

The gene calls are TRBV4-1 and TRBJ2-2, with D unclear. The ends were cut back, 1 base at V and 6 bases at J, with 15 bases in the middle. Germline V CDR1 and CDR2: MGHRA, YSYEKL. The CDR3 loop spans 16 amino acids. The DNA for the CDR3 is TGCGCCAGCAGCCAAGGTTTTCTAGTTGGTTCCGGGGAGCTGTTTTTT. Translated: CASSQGFLVGSGELFF.

This chain connects TRBV2 to TRBJ2-1; 9 nucleotides align to TRBD1. This CDR3 comprises 15 residues. Trimming removed 6 bases from V and 2 bases from J; junction bases left unmatched: 5. Germline values: CDR1 SNHLY, CDR2 FYNNEI. In DNA, the CDR3 is TGTGCCAGCAGGAGGGACAGGGTGACCTACAATGAGCAGTTCTTC. Amino acids: CASRRDRVTYNEQFF.

The V gene is TRBV28, the J gene TRBJ2-2; D uncertain. The CDR3 has 14 amino acids. In germline, CDR1 is MDHEN, CDR2 SYDVKM. The V end was cut by 10 bases, the J end by 8 bases, with 20 bases between. CDR3 DNA: TGTGCCACCACGTGGGGATGGTCCAGGGGGGAGCTGTTTTTT. Its protein product is CATTWGWSRGELFF.

This clone was observed once. The gene calls are TRBV6-1 and TRBJ2-7; TRBD2 matches 7 bases. Germline V lookup: CDR1 MNHNS, CDR2 SASEGT. Trimming cost V 4 bases and J 3 bases; bases outside gene matches: 15. The CDR3 contains 17 residues. In DNA form, the CDR3 reads TGTGCCAGCAGTGTGTCGAGCAAGGGGACTAACTTCTACGAGCAGTACTTC. Amino acid sequence: CASSVSSKGTNFYEQYF.

This clone was counted between two and nine times. This sequence joins TRBV2 and TRBJ1-5; possible D gene TRBD1, 6 bases. This CDR3 is 14 amino acids long. Germline CDR1 is SNHLY and CDR2 is FYNNEI. Trimming removed 5 bases at V and 4 bases at J, with 12 bases between. The CDR3 coding sequence is TGTGCCAGCAGTTCCCAGGGGATTAATCAGCCCCAGCATTTT. Amino acid sequence: CASSSQGINQPQHF.

The table lists this clone with a few counts. V and J are TRBV7-2 and TRBJ2-1, with 9 nucleotides matching TRBD1. The CDR3 is 15 amino acids. The germline V gene encodes CDR1 SGHTA and CDR2 FQGNSA. V shed 1 base, J shed 6 bases, and the junction held 4 bases outside the gene matches. CDR3 in DNA: TGTGCCAGCAGCTTAGGACGGACAGGGGTCAATGAGCAGTTCTTC. It codes for CASSLGRTGVNEQFF.

The genes are TRBV28 and TRBJ1-1; TRBD1 might be the D (5 bases). CDR1 and CDR2 from the germline V gene are MDHEN and SYDVKM. This CDR3 contains 15 residues. Trimming left V 7 bases short and J 3 bases short, with 18 bases between. The CDR3: CASNSLGEGDTEAFF. DNA for the CDR3: TGTGCCAGCAATTCCTTAGGGGAAGGGGACACTGAAGCTTTCTTT.